This T cell receptor (beta chain) was found in a study of cytomegalovirus exposure and HLA in healthy donors. 60 Vbeta and 13 Jbeta primers were used in PCR. Original handling: It was a later analysis that counted about 80 million unique TCR beta chains, of which 9.5 million to 14 million were shared. Libraries were prepared by immunoSEQ multiplex PCR; TCRdb keeps only in-frame clonotypes and omits some of them. V and J calls and clone size are given by that table; D and trimming were obtained from the DNA. The sample consists of fewer than 200,000 clones, 81% of them appearing once. V trimming: 1 base; J trimming: 6 bases; junction bases outside the gene matches: 5. CDR1 is SGHVS and CDR2 is FQNEAQ in the germline V gene. The CDR3 loop spans 15 amino acids.

The rearrangement joins TRBV7-8 to TRBJ2-2; 7 nucleotides match TRBD1. The sequence came from a woman aged 18-29 years in good health and CMV-seropositive. Material for sequencing was PBMCs. CDR3 in amino acids: CASSLGTGAPGELFF. The CDR3 nucleotides are TGTGCCAGCAGCTTAGGAACAGGGGCCCCCGGGGAGCTGTTTTTT.